This T cell receptor (beta chain) comes out of a study of cytomegalovirus exposure and HLA in healthy donors (dated by TCRdb to about 2017). For context, the study as a whole: According to an earlier analysis of a few hundred of the donors, about 180 million T cells yielded 90 million to 130 million unique TCR beta sequences and about 280 Gb of sequence data. An early release that covered some 630 HLA-typed donors contained about 300 gigabases of sequencing data and some 87 million unique TCR sequences. Among the roughly 390 genotyped donors, approximately 77% belonged to the genetic ancestry cluster associated with self-reported Caucasian donors. The study aimed to test whether cataloging public T cell receptors could reveal signatures of past pathogen exposure. The study profiled the T cell repertoires of around 700 subjects by immunosequencing and related them to cytomegalovirus serostatus. Along with the roughly 670-subject first cohort, a separate validation cohort of over 90 different subjects was used. To predict cytomegalovirus infection status, the study combined high-throughput TCR immunosequencing, statistical association of individual TCRs with disease status, and machine learning. In a later analysis, previously published TCR beta repertoires from 600 to 850 donors were re-analyzed and high-resolution HLA genotyping was added so that TCR occurrence patterns could be studied. Rather than drawing on any new phenotypic data, the later analysis identified candidate immune exposures from TCR beta sequences and the way those sequences occurred across donors. An earlier analysis of several hundred of the donors applied high-throughput TCR beta sequencing to assess whether each TCR beta V gene segment acted as functional or pseudogenic. Alongside the repertoire data, information on donor age, sex, ethnicity and CMV serostatus was compiled. A later genetic analysis used genome-wide SNP genotypes for 398 of the 666 donors, treating that subset as a discovery cohort. Every discovery cohort repertoire had been produced on one sequencing platform. HLA typing covered class I and class II loci at four-digit resolution. The number of donors typed differed by locus, with roughly 629-640 for A, B, C, DRB1 and DQB1, around 500 for DQA1, 600 to 610 for DPA1, and some 450 for DPB1. Roughly 5 DR-DQ haplotypes were handled as single units for association and clustering, since linkage in the cohort was strong. Across some 400 genotyped donors of the cohort, an average of approximately 240,000 unique TCR beta nucleotide sequences per donor were sequenced, and approximately 17% of those sequences were non-productive.

From the germline V gene, CDR1 is MNHNS and CDR2 is SASEGT. V is cut by 8 bases and J by 1 base, and the space between the germline ends is 9 bases. The CDR3 covers 13 residues, taking in both the cysteine and the phenylalanine. The sequence is cut down to CDR3 DNA, 39 bases in frame from base 1. Libraries were built with the immunoSEQ multiplex PCR assay. The multiplex PCR relied on a mix of 60 forward primers for TCR Vbeta segments and 13 reverse primers for TCR Jbeta segments. Amplification of the CDR3 region of rearranged TCR beta genes was performed with a multiplex PCR assay on genomic DNA. On the Illumina HiSeq System, the amplified TCR beta libraries were sequenced as 87-base-pair reads. Regarding the original processing steps: A later analysis counted some 80 million unique TCR beta chains across the 500 to 850 repertoires, and roughly 10 million of these chains were shared by at least two donors. To remove PCR and sequencing errors, raw reads were error-corrected and collapsed into unique sequences using a nearest-neighbor algorithm that merged closely related sequences. CDR3 sequences were aligned to IMGT reference sequences to assign V, D and J gene segments. For a sequence to be retained, at least a six-nucleotide match to both a V gene segment and a J gene segment was required. A rearrangement was called productive if the CDR3 had no stop codons and remained in frame with V and J, and every other rearrangement was called non-productive. Following IMGT convention, CDR3 was defined as the stretch from the second conserved V-encoded cysteine up to the conserved J-encoded phenylalanine. The earlier analysis of some 580 of the donors excluded any sequence lacking an unambiguous match to a single V gene segment. An earlier analysis of a few hundred of the donors classified V segments as functional when productive rearrangements were above 56.7% and as segregating when the standard deviation between donors was above 5%. A statistical classification framework was built to diagnose cytomegalovirus status from the catalog of TCR beta chain sequences. In a later analysis, V and J genes were assigned by comparing TCR nucleotide sequences against IMGT/GENE-DB human TR gene sequences. A later analysis assigned CDR3 sequences and most-parsimonious VDJ recombination scenarios with the TCRdist pipeline. A later analysis defined each TCR beta chain by its CDR3 amino acid sequence plus V-gene family, and excluded reads lacking a unique V-gene family. To address suspected cross-contamination and a sequencing artifact, a later analysis removed over 500 highly shared, low-generation-probability nucleotide sequences. For each public chain, a later analysis derived a clonal expansion index from normalized ranks of inferred template counts within each repertoire. A later analysis computed generation probabilities with a VDJ recombination model fitted to out-of-frame rearrangements, and checked the results against IGoR. A later analysis scored TCR-TCR, TCR-HLA and TCR-CMV co-occurrence with hypergeometric tests, applying a repertoire-size bias correction to TCR pairs. In a later analysis, false discovery rates were estimated by permuting HLA or CMV assignments 20 times. In a later analysis, co-occurring TCRs were grouped with DBSCAN, and TCRdist sequence similarity was added when clustering was performed within HLA-allele-positive subsets. For co-occurrence clustering, repertoires with fewer than 30,000 or more than 120,000 public chains were excluded, along with a handful of repertoires with anomalous nucleotide sharing. The immuneACCESS repertoire file appears here via TCRdb, limited to in-frame rearrangements. These files lack a portion of the clones; in checked studies, under half of the deficit traces to unresolved V genes, and the cause of the others is not known. V, J and clone size were drawn from that table, and D and trimming were deduced from the DNA. The sample contains around 190,000 clones, roughly 90% of them found a single time. 0.31% of the sample is in the top ten clones.

Findings and caveats that apply to the study as a whole: The study listed 164 TCR beta chains as associated with cytomegalovirus. A further reported finding was that TCR beta sequences accurately predicted the HLA-A and HLA-B alleles for most subjects in the first cohort. Sequencing depth was assumed to be roughly uniform across donors in the presence/absence analyses, though that assumption may not hold. HLA typing was unavailable for some donors at each locus, so association tests used only the typed subset. According to a later analysis, most CMV-associated TCR beta chains appeared to be HLA-restricted, and the HLA associations seemed to be driven largely by CMV exposure. Immune exposure information for the cohort was limited to CMV serostatus. A later genetic analysis associated a missense DCLRE1C variant with V-gene and J-gene trimming of TCR beta chains, and an independent cohort replicated the association. In a later genetic analysis, fewer N-insertions in productive TCRs were reported among donors in an Asian-associated ancestry cluster than the roughly 710-donor mean. According to a later analysis, TCR association rates differed among HLA loci, with DRB1 alleles showing the most associated TCRs and HLA-C alleles showing the fewest. In an earlier analysis of some 500 of the donors, most TCR beta V segments appeared in productive rearrangements about 87% or about 30% of the time, broadly matching IMGT annotations. A later analysis reported that several top co-occurrence clusters appeared linked to parvovirus B19, influenza, CMV and Epstein-Barr virus. When HLA alleles, especially DR and DQ, strongly co-occurred, attributing TCR associations to individual alleles was difficult. In vitro tests confirmed that a few of the cytomegalovirus-associated TCR beta chains recognize cytomegalovirus antigens. Compared with equally common non-associated chains, HLA-associated TCR beta chains in a later analysis were more clonally expanded and had lower generation probabilities. Because counts were too low, roughly 18 rarely observed V segments, including chromosome 9 orphons, were left out of the earlier analysis of 500 to 750 of the donors. Correlated functional status among segregating V segments might be attributable to linkage disequilibrium, but an unknown experimental factor could not be ruled out. Most TCR sequences were seen in very few donors, while some public TCRs were found in many individuals. Because the 87-base-pair reads could not distinguish some IMGT-functional V segments, including TRBV6-2 and TRBV6-3, those segments were excluded. In this cohort, only TCR beta chains were sequenced, and detectable features were limited by the absence of alpha or paired-chain data. The classifier was reported to diagnose cytomegalovirus status with high specificity and sensitivity in both the original and validation cohorts. The authors suggested that the approach could potentially be extended to other disease states and immunological phenotypes. A cluster of highly shared sequence variants was judged likely to represent a technical artifact of the sequencing pipeline. A later analysis associated about 18,000 TCR beta sequences with specific HLA alleles at a false discovery rate of 0.05.

The cohort comprised around 700 healthy bone marrow donors. At the time of sampling, all cohort members were nominally healthy, though unrecorded immune exposures were likely present. The donor was CMV seronegative and was included in the group of several hundred seronegative cohort members. A peripheral blood sample was collected from each donor, and TCR beta sequencing was performed on peripheral blood mononuclear cells. The Qiagen DNeasy Blood Extraction Kit was used to extract genomic DNA from the blood cell samples. This clone was counted between two and nine times. Its antigen remains unidentified. Base qualities are not recorded, but no much larger clone differs from it by a single base.

This clonotype originated in a woman aged 30 to 39 in good health and CMV-seronegative. The sample taken for sequencing was PBMCs. The chain is made from TRBV6-1 and TRBJ1-5; the D gene remains uncertain. DNA sequence: TGTGCCAGCGCGTTAGAGAGCAATCAGCCCCAGCATTTT. The encoded protein is CASALESNQPQHF.